This T cell receptor beta chain derives from a study of T cell responses to AZD1222 COVID-19 vaccine. Looking at the study overall: Pooling of second doses given at about 4 or about 12 weeks was done.

Turning to this clone: The target antigen is unknown.

This CDR3 region has 13 residues. J lost 5 bases, V lost 6 bases, and 4 bases had no gene match. Germline V gene lookup returns CDR1 MRHNA and CDR2 SNTAGT. Study results and caveats: Once two AZD1222 doses were given, Spike-specific TCR breadth and depth went up. Per reports, nearly half of all spike-specific TCRs target regions that are unmutated in variants.

Repertoires were generated with immunoSEQ multiplex PCR, while TCRdb's copy carries only in-frame clones and drops some. The data show 150,000 to 200,000 clones, 85% to 95% seen once. This clonotype was obtained from an adult in good health. The chain is built from TRBV6-4 and TRBJ1-1, with 9 bases identical to TRBD1. The source material was peripheral blood, sampled on day 0 of AZD1222 vaccination. DNA of the CDR3: TGTGCCAGCAGGGGACAGGGTGAAACTGAAGCTTTCTTT. Amino acids: CASRGQGETEAFF.